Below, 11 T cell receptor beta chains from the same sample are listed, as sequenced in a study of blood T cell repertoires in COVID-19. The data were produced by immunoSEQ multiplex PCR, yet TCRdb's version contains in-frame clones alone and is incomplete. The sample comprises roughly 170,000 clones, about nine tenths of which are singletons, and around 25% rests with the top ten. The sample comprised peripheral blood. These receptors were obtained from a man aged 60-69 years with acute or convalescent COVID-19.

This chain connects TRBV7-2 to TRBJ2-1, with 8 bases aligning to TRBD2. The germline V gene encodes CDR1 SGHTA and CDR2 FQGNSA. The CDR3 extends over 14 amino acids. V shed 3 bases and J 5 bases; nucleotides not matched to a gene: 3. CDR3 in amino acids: CASSFGLANNEQFF. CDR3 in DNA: TGTGCCAGCAGCTTCGGACTAGCCAACAATGAGCAGTTCTTC.

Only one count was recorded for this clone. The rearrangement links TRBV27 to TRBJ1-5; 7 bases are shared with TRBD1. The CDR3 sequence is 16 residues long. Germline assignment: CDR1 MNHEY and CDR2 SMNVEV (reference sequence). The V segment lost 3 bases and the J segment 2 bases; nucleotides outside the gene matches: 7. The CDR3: CASSLTGTMGNQPQHF. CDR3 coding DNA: TGTGCCAGCAGTTTGACAGGGACGATGGGCAATCAGCCCCAGCATTTT.

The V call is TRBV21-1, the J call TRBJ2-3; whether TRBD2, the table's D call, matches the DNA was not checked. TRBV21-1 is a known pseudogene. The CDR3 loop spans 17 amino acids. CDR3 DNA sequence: TGTGCCAGCAGCCGTCTAGCGGACGAGCCTGTTCCAGATACGCAGTATTTT. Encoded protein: CASSRLADEPVPDTQYF.

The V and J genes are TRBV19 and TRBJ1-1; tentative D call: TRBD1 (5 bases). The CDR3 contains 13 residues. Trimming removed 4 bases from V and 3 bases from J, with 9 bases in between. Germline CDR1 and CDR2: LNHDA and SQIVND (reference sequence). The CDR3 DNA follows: TGTGCCAGTAGTACGGGGGAGGACACTGAAGCTTTCTTT. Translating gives CASSTGEDTEAFF.

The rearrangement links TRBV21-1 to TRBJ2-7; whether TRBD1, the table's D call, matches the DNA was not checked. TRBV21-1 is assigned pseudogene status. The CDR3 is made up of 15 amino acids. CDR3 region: CASSKGQGAFYEQYF. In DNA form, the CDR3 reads TGTGCCAGCAGCAAAGGACAGGGGGCTTTCTACGAGCAGTACTTC.

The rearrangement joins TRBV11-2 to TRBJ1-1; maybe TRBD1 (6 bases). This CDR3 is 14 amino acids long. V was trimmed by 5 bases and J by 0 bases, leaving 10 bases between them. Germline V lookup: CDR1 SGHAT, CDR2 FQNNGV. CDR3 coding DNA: TGTGCCAGCAGCCCCGGACAGCTGAACACTGAAGCTTTCTTT. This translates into CASSPGQLNTEAFF.

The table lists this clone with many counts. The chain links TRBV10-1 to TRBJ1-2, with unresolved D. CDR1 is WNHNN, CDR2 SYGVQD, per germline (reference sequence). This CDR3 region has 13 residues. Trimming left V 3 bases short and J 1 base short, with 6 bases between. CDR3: CASSDQNNYGYTF. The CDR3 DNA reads TGCGCCAGCAGTGACCAGAATAACTATGGCTACACCTTC.

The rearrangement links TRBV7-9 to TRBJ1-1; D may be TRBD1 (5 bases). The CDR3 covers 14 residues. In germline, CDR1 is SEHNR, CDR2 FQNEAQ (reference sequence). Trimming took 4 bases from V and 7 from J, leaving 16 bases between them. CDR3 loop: CASSSTTQGDEAFF. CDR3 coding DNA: TGTGCCAGCAGCTCGACAACTCAGGGTGATGAAGCTTTCTTT.

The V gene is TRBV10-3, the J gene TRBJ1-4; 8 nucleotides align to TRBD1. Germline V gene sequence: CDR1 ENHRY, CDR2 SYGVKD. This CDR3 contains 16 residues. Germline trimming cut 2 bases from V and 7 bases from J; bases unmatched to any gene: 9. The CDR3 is CAISERTQGAGEKLFF. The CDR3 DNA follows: TGTGCCATCAGTGAGCGGACTCAGGGGGCGGGTGAAAAACTGTTTTTT.

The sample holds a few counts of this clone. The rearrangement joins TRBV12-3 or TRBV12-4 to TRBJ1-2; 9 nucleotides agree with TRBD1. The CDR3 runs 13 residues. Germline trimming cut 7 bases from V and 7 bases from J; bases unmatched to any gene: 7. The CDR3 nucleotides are TGTGCCAGCACCGAAACAGGGGGCTCTGGCTACACCTTC. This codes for CASTETGGSGYTF.

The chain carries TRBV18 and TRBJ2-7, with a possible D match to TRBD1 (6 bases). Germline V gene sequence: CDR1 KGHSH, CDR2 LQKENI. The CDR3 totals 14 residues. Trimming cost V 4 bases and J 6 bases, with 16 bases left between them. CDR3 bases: TGTGCCAGCTCACTCTTTCGGGACAAGAGCGAGCAGTACTTC. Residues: CASSLFRDKSEQYF.